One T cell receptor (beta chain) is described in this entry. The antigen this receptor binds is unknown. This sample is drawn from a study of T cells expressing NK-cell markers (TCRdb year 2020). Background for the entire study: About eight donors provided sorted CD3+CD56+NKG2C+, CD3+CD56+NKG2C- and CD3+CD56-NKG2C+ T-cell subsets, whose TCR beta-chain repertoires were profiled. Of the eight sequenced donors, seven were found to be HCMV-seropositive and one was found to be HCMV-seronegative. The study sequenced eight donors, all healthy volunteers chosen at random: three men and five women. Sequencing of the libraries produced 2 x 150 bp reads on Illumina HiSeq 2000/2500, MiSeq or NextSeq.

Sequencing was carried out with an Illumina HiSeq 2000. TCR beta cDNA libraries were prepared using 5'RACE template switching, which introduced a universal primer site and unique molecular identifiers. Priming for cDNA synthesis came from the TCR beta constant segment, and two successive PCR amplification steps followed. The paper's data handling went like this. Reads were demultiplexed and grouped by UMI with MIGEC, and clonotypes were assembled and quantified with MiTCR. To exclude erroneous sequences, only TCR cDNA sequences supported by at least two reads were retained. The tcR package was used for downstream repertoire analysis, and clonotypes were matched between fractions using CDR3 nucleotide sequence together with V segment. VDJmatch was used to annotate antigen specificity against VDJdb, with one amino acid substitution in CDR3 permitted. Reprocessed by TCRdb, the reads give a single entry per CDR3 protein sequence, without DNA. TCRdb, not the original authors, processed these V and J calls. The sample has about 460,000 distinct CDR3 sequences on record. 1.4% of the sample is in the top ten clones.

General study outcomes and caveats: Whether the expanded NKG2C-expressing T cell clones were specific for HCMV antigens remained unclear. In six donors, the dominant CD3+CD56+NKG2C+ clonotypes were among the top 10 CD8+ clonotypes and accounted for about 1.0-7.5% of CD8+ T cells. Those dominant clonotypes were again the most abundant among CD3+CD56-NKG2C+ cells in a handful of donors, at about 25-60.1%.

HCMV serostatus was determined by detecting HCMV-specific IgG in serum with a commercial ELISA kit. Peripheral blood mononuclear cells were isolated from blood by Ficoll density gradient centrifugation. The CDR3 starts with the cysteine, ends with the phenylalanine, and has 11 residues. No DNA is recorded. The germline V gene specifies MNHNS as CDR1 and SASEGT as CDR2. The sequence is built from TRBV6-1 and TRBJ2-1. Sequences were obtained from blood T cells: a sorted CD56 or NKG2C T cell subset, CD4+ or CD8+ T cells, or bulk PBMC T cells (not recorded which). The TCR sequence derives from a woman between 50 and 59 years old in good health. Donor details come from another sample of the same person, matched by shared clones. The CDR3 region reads CASTVWNEQFF.